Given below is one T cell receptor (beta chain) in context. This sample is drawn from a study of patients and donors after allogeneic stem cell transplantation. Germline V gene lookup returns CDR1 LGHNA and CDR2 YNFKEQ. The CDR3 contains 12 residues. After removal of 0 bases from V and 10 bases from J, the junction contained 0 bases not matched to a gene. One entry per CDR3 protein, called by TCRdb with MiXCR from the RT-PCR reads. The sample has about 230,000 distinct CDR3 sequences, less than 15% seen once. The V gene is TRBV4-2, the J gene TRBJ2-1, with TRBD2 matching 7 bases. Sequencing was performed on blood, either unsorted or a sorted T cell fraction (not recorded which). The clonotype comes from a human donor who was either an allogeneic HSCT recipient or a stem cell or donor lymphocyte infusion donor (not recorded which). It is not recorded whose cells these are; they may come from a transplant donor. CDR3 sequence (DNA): TGTGCCAGCAGCCAAGACGGGGGGGAGCAGTTCTTC. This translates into CASSQDGGEQFF.